This T cell receptor beta chain comes out of a study of response to subunit inactivated influenza vaccine. The CDR3 spans 16 residues. J gave up 5 bases and V 3 bases, and 10 bases lay outside the gene matches. Germline CDR1 and CDR2: SGDLS and YYNGEE. MiXCR, run by TCRdb on the RT-PCR reads, gives a single entry per CDR3 protein. Here the sample spans around 470,000 distinct CDR3 sequences, 7.2% being singletons. This clonotype turned up a few times. This clonotype was sampled from a man between 50 and 69 years old who received an inactivated influenza vaccine. This sequence joins TRBV9 and TRBJ2-5; 10 nucleotides agree with TRBD2. Source: PBMCs from blood, taken less than 25 months after vaccination. The CDR3 coding sequence is TGTGCCAGCAGCGCGGCGTCGAGCGGGGGGGTGGAGACCCAGTACTTC. Encoded protein: CASSAASSGGVETQYF.